This is a list of T cell receptor beta chains from one sample in a study of blood T cell repertoires in COVID-19. Assay used: immunoSEQ multiplex PCR; TCRdb lists only in-frame clones, some missing. The profile covers some 87,000 clones, with approximately 92% appearing a single time and approximately 6.3% taken by the ten largest. The sample consisted of peripheral blood. These TCRs come from a woman aged 55 to 70 with active COVID-19. Both conserved end residues are trimmed from each CDR3. A D gene is named only where the DNA matches it firmly.

NA | TRBV3-1/TRBV3-2 | ASSHVQGNTEAF
TRBD2 | TRBV9 | ASSVGGLAWETQY
TRBD1 | TRBV6-5 | ASNPGQANSPLH
NA | TRBV9 | ASSMGPVETQY
NA | TRBV6-4 | ASSEEASVSGELF
TRBD2 | TRBV28 | ASSRTSGGFYEQY
NA | TRBV5-1 | ASSMGQGMNTEAF
TRBD2 | TRBV6-5 | ASDALAADTQY
NA | TRBV24-1 | ATSDSLPGSYEQY
TRBD1 | TRBV30 | AWSTTGVETQY
TRBD1 | TRBV15 | ATSRDGPDRGSGYT
NA | TRBV9 | ASSVRETLDTQY
NA | TRBV15 | ATSRDFSPASSGNTIY
NA | TRBV6-6 | ASSQRGDPNYGYT
NA | TRBV14 | ASSQQRKREF
NA | TRBV11-2 | ASSLVGDQVETQY
NA | TRBV6-5 | ASSYSRNQPQH
NA | TRBV9 | ASTYPGVWGCGYT
NA | TRBV18 | ASSPQQGSGQPQH
NA | TRBV6-1 | ASSEPGLGGYT
NA | TRBV19 | ASSRKPETEAF
TRBD2 | TRBV19 | ASSGGSGRGYNEQF
NA | TRBV7-9 | ASSPPAAGNYEQY
NA | TRBV2 | ASSNTGYQPQH
TRBD2 | TRBV12-3/TRBV12-4 | ASKAGGPGIQY
TRBD1 | TRBV5-4 | ASSLGPQGQNTGELF
TRBD1 | TRBV2 | ASPPAGTGGFGNTIY
TRBD1 | TRBV7-2 | ASSRGRGRNEQF
NA | TRBV10-3 | AISEGQITSYEQY
NA | TRBV25-1 | ASSEWRQRGNEQY
TRBD1 | TRBV5-1 | ASSLEGTGASLGEQY
NA | TRBV28 | ASSTGSNWGGHLPDTQY
NA | TRBV4-1 | ASSQPGEGDSYNEQF
TRBD1 | TRBV27 | ASSFRPGQGIGETQY
NA | TRBV5-1 | ASSLAGNSQGTEAF
TRBD1 | TRBV5-4 | ASSFPGTGDWGYT
TRBD1 | TRBV6-2/TRBV6-3 | ASSSLAGQGRTGANVLT
NA | TRBV7-2 | ASSFYQETQY
NA | TRBV30 | AWSRDTRNTIY
NA | TRBV27 | ASRPTIPKETQY
NA | TRBV2 | ASSDATTASYNEQF
NA | TRBV11-2 | ASSSRSRGLDEQY
TRBD2 | TRBV2 | ASSGLAGGSNTQY
TRBD1 | TRBV7-2 | ASRPTGSGTEAF
TRBD2 | TRBV4-3 | ASSQFGGAYTQY
TRBD1 | TRBV28 | ASGPRTGLVRKLF
TRBD2 | TRBV5-6 | ASSQGLAGYEQY